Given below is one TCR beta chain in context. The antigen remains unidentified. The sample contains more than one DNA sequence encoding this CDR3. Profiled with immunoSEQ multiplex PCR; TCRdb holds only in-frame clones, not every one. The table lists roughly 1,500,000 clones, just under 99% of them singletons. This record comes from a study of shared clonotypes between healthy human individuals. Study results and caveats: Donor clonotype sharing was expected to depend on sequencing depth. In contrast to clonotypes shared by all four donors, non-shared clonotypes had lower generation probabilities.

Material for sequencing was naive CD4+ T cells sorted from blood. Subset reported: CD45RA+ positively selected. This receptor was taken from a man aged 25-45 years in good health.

The CDR3 loop reads CASSFFSNQPQHF. CDR3 in DNA: TGTGCCAGCAGCTTCTTTAGCAATCAGCCCCAGCATTTT. The gene calls are TRBV7-2 and TRBJ1-5; D is undetermined. The ends were cut back, 3 bases at V and 0 bases at J, with 3 bases in the middle. The CDR3 spans 13 residues. The V gene's germline CDR1 is SGHTA and CDR2 FQGNSA.